This TCR beta chain was sequenced during a study of shared T cell receptors in the human thymus. V lost 0 bases and J lost 1; bases outside the gene matches: 9. There are 19 residues in the CDR3. Germline CDR1 reads LNHNV; CDR2 reads YYDKDF (reference sequence). Clones were sequenced by immunoSEQ multiplex PCR, and TCRdb holds only the in-frame ones, with some missing. The repertoire includes about 610,000 clones, 88% of them detected once, and about 0.01% sits in the top ten. Separately, the same data were catalogued under a study of human thymus T cells. As reported in that work: Repertoires from thymus and blood appeared to show biased V and J gene usage.

Sequencing used thymocytes. The TCR was taken from a boy less than two years old with a congenital heart defect. This rearrangement joins TRBV15 to TRBJ2-5; 12 nucleotides match TRBD2. The DNA of the CDR3 is TGTGCCACCAGCAGAGATCGGGCTAGCGGGAGGGCCGGCCAAGAGACCCAGTACTTC. Its protein is CATSRDRASGRAGQETQYF.